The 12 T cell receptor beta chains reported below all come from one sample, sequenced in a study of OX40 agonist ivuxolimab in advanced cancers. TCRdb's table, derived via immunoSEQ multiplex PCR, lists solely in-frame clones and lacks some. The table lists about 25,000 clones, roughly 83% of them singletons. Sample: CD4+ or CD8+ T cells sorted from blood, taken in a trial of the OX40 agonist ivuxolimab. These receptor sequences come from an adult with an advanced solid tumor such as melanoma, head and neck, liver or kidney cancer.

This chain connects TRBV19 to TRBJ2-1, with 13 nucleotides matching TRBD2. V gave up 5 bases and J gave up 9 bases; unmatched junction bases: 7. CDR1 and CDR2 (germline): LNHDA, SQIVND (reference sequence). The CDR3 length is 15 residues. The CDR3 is CASSLGLAGATEQFF. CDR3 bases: TGTGCCAGTAGTCTCGGACTAGCGGGAGCGACTGAGCAGTTCTTC.

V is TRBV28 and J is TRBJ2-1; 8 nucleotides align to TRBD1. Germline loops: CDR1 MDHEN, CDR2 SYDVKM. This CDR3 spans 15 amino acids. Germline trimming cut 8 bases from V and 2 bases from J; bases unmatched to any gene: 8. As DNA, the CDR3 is TGTGCCAGCGCCAGAGGACAGGGCACCTACAATGAGCAGTTCTTC. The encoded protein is CASARGQGTYNEQFF. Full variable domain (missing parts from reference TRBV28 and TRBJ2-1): DVKVTQSSRYLVKRTGEKVFLECVQDMDHENMFWYRQDPGLGLRLIYFSYDVKMKEKGDIPEGYSVSREKKERFSLILESASTNQTSMYLCASARGQGTYNEQFFGPGTRLTVL.

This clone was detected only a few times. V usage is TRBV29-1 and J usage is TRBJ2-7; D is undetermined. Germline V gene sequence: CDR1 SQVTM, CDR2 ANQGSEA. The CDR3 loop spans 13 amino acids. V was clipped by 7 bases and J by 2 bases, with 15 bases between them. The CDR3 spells CSAALAVAYEQYF. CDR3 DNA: TGCAGCGCCGCCCTGGCAGTAGCCTACGAGCAGTACTTC.

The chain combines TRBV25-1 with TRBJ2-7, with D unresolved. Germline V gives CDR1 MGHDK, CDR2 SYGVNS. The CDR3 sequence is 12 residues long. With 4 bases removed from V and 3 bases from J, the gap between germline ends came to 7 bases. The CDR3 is CASSAGIYEQYF. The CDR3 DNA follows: TGTGCCAGCAGTGCTGGGATCTACGAGCAGTACTTC.

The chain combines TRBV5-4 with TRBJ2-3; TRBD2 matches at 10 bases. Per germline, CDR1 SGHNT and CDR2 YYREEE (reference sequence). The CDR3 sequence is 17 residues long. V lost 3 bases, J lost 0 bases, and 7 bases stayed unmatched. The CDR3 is CASSSELAGISTDTQYF. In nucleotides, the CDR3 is TGTGCCAGCAGCTCGGAACTAGCGGGGATTAGCACAGATACGCAGTATTTT.

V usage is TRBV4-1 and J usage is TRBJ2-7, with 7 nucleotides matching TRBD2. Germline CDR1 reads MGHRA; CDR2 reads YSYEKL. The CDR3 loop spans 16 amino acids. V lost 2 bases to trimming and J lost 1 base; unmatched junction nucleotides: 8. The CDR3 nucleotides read TGCGCCAGCAGCCAATTTATTTCTAGCGGTTCCTACGAGCAGTACTTC. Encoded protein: CASSQFISSGSYEQYF.

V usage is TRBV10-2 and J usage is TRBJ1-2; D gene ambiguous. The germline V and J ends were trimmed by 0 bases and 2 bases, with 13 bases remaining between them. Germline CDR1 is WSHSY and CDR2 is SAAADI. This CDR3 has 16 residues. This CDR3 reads CASSESLSGGNYGYTF. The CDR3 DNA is TGCGCCAGCAGTGAGTCCTTGTCAGGTGGAAACTATGGCTACACCTTC.

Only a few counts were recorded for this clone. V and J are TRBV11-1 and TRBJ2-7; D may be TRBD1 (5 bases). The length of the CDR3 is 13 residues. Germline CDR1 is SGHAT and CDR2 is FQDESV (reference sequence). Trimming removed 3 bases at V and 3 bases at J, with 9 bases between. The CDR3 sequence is CASSFFQGYEQYF. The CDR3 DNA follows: TGTGCCAGCAGCTTCTTCCAGGGCTACGAGCAGTACTTC.

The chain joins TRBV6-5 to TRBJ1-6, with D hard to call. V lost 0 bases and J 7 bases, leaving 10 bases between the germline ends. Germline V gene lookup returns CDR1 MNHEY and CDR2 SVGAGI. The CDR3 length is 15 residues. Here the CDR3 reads CASSYSGRLNSPLHF. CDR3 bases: TGTGCCAGCAGTTACTCGGGTAGGCTCAATTCACCCCTCCACTTT.

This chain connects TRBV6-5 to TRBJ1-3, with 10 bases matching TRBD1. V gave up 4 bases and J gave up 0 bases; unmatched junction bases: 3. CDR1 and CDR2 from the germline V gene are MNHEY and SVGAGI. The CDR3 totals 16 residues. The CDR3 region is CASSWDRGFSGNTIYF. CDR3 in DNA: TGTGCCAGCAGTTGGGACAGGGGATTCTCTGGAAACACCATATATTTT.

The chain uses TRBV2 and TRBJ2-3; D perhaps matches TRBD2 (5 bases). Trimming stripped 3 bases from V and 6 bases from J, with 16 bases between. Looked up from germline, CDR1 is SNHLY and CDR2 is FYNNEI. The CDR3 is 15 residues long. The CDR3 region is CASSDLLLASDTQYF. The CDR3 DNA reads TGTGCCAGCAGTGATTTGTTGCTAGCATCTGATACGCAGTATTTT.

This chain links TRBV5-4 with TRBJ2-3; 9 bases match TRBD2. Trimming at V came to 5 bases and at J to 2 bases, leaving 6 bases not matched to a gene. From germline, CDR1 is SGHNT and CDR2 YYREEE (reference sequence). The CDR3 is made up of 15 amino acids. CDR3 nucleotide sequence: TGTGCCAGCAGAAGACTAGCGGATTCCACAGATACGCAGTATTTT. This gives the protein CASRRLADSTDTQYF.